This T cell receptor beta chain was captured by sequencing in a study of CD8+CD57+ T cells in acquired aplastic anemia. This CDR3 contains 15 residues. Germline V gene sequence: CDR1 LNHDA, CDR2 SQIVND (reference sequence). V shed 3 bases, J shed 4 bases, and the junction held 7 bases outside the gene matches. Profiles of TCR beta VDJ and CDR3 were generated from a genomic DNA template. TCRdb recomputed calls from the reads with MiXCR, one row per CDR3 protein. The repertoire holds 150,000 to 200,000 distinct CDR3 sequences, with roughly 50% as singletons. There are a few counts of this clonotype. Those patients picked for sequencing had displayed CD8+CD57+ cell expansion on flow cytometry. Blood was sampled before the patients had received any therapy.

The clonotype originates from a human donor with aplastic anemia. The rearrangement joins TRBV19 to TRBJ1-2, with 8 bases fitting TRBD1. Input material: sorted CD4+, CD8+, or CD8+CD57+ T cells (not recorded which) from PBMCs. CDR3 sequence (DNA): TGTGCCAGTAGTATGAGGGCAGGGGGCGGCTATGGCTACACCTTC. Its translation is CASSMRAGGGYGYTF. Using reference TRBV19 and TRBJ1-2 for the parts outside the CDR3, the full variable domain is DGGITQSPKYLFRKEGQNVTLSCEQNLNHDAMYWYRQDPGQGLRLIYYSQIVNDFQKGDIAEGYSVSREKKESFPLTVTSAQKNPTAFYLCASSMRAGGGYGYTFGSGTRLTVV.